What follows describes a single T cell receptor (beta chain). Its antigen is not identified. The table came from immunoSEQ multiplex PCR; TCRdb's copy has only in-frame clones and leaves some out. In the table there are tens of thousands of clones, 95% to 97% of which are singletons. The sample is drawn from a study of cytomegalovirus exposure and HLA in healthy donors. Broader study findings: It was confirmed in vitro that a few of the CMV-associated chains were specific for CMV antigens. Researchers catalogued 150 or so TCR beta chains as cytomegalovirus-associated.

The V gene's germline CDR1 is SGHRS and CDR2 YFSETQ. This CDR3 is 17 amino acids long. The J segment lost 2 bases and the V segment lost 0 bases, leaving 11 bases of the junction unmatched. Input material: PBMCs. The chain couples TRBV5-1 to TRBJ2-7; TRBD2 matches 7 bases. This receptor was obtained from a woman between 18 and 29 years old in good health and CMV-seronegative. The DNA of the CDR3 is TGCGCCAGCAGCTTGGTGTTCGTTTTGCGGGGGACCTACGAGCAGTACTTC. Its protein is CASSLVFVLRGTYEQYF. Variable domain in full (rest from reference TRBV5-1 and TRBJ2-7): KAGVTQTPRYLIKTRGQQVTLSCSPISGHRSVSWYQQTPGQGLQFLFEYFSETQRNKGNFPGRFSGRQFSNSRSEMNVSTLELGDSALYLCASSLVFVLRGTYEQYFGPGTRLTVT.